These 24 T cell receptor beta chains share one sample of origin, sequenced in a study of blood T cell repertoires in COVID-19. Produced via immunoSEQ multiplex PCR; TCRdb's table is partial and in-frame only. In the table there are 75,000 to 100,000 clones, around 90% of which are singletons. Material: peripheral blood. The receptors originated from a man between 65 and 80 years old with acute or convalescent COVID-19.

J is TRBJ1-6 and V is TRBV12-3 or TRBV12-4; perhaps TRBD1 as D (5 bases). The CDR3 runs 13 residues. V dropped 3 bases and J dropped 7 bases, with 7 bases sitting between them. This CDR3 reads CASSLGGNSPLHF. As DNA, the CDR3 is TGTGCCAGCAGTTTGGGGGGGAATTCACCCCTCCACTTT.

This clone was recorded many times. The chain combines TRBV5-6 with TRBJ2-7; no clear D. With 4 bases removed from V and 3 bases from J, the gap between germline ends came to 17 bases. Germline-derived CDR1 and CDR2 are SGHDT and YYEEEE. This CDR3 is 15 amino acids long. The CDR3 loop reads CASSPQPDGYYEQYF. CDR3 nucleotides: TGTGCCAGCAGCCCTCAACCCGACGGGTACTACGAGCAGTACTTC.

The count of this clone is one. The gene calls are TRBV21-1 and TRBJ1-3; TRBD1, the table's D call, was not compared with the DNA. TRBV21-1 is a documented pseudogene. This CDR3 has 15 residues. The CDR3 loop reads CASSKVYQGGNTIYF. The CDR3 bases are TGTGCCAGCAGCAAAGTTTATCAGGGTGGAAACACCATATATTTT.

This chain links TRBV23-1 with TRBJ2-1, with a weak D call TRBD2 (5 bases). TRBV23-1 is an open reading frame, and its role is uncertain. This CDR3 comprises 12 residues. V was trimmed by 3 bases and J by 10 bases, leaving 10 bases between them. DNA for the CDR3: TGCGCCAGCAGTCAGCCGGAGGCAGAGCAGTTCTTC. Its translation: CASSQPEAEQFF.

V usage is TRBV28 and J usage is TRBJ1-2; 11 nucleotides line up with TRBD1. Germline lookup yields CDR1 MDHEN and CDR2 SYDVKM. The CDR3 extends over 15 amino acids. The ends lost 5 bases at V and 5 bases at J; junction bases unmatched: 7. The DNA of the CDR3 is TGTGCCAGCAGTCCGAAGGACAGGGGGCTTTATGGCTACACCTTC. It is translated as CASSPKDRGLYGYTF.

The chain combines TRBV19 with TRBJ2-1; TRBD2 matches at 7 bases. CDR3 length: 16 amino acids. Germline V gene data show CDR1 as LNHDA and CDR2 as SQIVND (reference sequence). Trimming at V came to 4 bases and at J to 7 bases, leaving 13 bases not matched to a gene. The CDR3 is CASSTKGLSIHNEQFF. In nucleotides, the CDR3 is TGTGCCAGTAGTACGAAGGGACTATCAATTCATAATGAGCAGTTCTTC.

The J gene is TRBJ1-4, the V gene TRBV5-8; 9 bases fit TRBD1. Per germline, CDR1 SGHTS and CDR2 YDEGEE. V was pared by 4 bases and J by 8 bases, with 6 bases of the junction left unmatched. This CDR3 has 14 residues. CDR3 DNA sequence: TGTGCCAGCAGCAGGGGACAGGGACGGGAAAAACTGTTTTTT. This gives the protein CASSRGQGREKLFF.

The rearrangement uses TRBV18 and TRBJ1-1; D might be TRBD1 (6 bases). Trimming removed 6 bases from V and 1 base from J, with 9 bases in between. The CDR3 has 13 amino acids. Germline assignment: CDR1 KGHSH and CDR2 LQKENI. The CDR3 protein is CASSGGPNTEAFF. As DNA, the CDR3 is TGTGCCAGCTCCGGGGGGCCGAACACTGAAGCTTTCTTT.

The CDR3 DNA reads TGTGCCAGCAGTCGACAGGGAAGTTTCTACGAGCAGTACTTC. This sequence encodes CASSRQGSFYEQYF. The V call is TRBV6-5, the J call TRBJ2-7; 7 nucleotides match TRBD1. This CDR3 has 14 residues. Trimming removed 5 bases from V and 3 bases from J; junction bases left unmatched: 7. From germline, CDR1 is MNHEY and CDR2 SVGAGI.

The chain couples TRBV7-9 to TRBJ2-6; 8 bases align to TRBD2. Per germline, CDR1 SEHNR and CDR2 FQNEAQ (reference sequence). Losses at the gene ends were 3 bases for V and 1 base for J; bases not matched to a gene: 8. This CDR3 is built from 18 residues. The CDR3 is CASSFLAGGLSGANVLTF. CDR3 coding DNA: TGTGCCAGCAGCTTCCTAGCGGGCGGTCTTTCTGGGGCCAACGTCCTGACTTTC.

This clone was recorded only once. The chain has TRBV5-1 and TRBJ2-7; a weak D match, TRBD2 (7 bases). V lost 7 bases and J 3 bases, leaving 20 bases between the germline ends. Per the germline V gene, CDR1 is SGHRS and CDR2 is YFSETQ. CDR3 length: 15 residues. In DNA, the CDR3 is TGCGCCAGCTGTCGTCAAACGGGGGGCGACTACGAGCAGTACTTC. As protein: CASCRQTGGDYEQYF.

CDR3 sequence (DNA): TGTGCCAGCAGCCCTAACGCGATACCGAGCAATCAGCCCCAGCATTTT. It specifies CASSPNAIPSNQPQHF. The chain recombines TRBV7-8 with TRBJ1-5; no clear D gene. V was trimmed by 5 bases and J by 1 base, leaving 15 bases between them. CDR3 length: 16 amino acids. CDR1 and CDR2 from the germline V gene are SGHVS and FQNEAQ.

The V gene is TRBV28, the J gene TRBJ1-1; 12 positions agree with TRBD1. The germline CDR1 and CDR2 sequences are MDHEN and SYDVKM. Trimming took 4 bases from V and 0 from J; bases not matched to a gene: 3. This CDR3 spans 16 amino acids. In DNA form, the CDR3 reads TGTGCCAGCAGTTCAAGGGACAGGGGGCTGAACACTGAAGCTTTCTTT. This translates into CASSSRDRGLNTEAFF.

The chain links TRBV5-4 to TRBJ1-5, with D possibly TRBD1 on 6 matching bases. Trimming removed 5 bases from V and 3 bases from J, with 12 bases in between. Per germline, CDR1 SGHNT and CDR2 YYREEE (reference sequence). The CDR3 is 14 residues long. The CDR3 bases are TGTGCCAGCAGTCTCGGGACATCCAATCAGCCCCAGCATTTT. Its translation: CASSLGTSNQPQHF.

The CDR3 loop reads CSVARTGGGGDYTF. The CDR3, as DNA: TGCAGCGTCGCACGTACAGGGGGCGGAGGAGACTACACCTTC. The chain employs TRBV29-1 and TRBJ1-2, with 9 bases aligning to TRBD1. Germline values: CDR1 SQVTM, CDR2 ANQGSEA. The CDR3 runs 14 residues. The junction had 15 bases not matched to a gene; V was cut back by 6 bases and J by 10 bases.

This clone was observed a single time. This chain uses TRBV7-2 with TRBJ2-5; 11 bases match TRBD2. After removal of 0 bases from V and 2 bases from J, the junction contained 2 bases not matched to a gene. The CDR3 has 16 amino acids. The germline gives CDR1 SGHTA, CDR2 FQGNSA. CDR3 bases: TGTGCCAGCAGCTTAGCGTTAGCGGGGGGGCAAGAGACCCAGTACTTC. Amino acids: CASSLALAGGQETQYF.

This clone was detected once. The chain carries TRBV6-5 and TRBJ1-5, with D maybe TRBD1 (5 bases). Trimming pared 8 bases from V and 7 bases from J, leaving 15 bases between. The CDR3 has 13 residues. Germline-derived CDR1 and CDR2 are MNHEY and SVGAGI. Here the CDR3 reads CASSPGGKQPQHF. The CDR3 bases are TGTGCCAGCTCCCCCGGGGGGAAACAGCCCCAGCATTTT.

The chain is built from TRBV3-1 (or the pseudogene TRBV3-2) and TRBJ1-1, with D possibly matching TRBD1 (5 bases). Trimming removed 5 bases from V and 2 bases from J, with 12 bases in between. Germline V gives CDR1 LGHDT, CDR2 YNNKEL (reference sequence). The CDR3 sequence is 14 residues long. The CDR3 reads CASSAQTVNTEAFF. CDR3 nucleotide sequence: TGTGCCAGCAGCGCCCAGACAGTTAACACTGAAGCTTTCTTT.

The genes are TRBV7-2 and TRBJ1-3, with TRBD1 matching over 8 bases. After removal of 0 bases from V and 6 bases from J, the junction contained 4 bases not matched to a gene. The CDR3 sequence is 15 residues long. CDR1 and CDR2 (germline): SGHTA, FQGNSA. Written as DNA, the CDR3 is TGTGCCAGCAGCTTAGCGGCAGGGGGCTCAAACACCATATATTTT. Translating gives CASSLAAGGSNTIYF.

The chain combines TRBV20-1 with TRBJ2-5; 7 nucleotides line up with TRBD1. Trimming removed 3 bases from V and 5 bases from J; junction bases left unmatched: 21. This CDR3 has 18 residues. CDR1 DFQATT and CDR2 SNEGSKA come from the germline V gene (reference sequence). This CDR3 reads CSASKPRYRGKLMETQYF. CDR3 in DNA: TGCAGTGCTAGTAAGCCGCGGTACAGGGGAAAATTGATGGAGACCCAGTACTTC.

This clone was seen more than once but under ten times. DNA for the CDR3: TGTGCCAGCACCCAAGCAGGGCCGAGCTACACCTTC. It is translated as CASTQAGPSYTF. The chain has TRBV12-3 or TRBV12-4 and TRBJ1-2; D is perhaps TRBD1 (5 bases). The germline V and J ends were trimmed by 7 bases and 9 bases, with 15 bases remaining between them. The CDR3 runs to 12 residues.

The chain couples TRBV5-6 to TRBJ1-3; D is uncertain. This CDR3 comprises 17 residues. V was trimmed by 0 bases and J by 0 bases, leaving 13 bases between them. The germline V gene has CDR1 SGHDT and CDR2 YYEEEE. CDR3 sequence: CASSLAGRPLSGNTIYF. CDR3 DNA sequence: TGTGCCAGCAGCTTGGCCGGTCGTCCCCTCTCTGGAAACACCATATATTTT.

CDR3 nucleotides: TGTGCCAGCAGTGAAGAATGGGCCACCAATCAGCCCCAGCATTTT. It translates to CASSEEWATNQPQHF. V usage is TRBV2 and J usage is TRBJ1-5; D not certain. Trimming removed 1 base from V and 3 bases from J, with 10 bases in between. This CDR3 is built from 15 residues. Germline V gene data show CDR1 as SNHLY and CDR2 as FYNNEI.

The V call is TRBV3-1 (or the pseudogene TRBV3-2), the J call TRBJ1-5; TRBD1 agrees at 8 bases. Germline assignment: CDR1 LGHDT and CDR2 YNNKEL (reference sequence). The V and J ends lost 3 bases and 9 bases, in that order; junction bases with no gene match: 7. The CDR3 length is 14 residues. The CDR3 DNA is TGTGCCAGCAGCCATGGACAGGGCCATCGGCCCCAGCATTTT. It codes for CASSHGQGHRPQHF.